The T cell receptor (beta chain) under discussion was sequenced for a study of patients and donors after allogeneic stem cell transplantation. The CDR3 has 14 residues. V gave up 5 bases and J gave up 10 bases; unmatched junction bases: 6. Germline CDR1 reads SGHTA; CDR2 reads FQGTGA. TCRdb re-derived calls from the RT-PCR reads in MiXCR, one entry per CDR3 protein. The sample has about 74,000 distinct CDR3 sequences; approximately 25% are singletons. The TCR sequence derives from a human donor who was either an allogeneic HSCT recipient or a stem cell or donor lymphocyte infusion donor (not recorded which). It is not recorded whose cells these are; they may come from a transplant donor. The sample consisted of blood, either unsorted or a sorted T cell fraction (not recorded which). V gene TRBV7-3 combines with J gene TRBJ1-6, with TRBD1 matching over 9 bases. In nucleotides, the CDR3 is TGTGCCAGCAGCGTTGGGACAGGGAACTCACCCCTCCACTTT. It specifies CASSVGTGNSPLHF.